This is a list of T cell receptor beta chains from one sample in a study of blood T cells in healthy people across ages. In TCRdb, the 5' RACE reads were re-called with MiXCR into one record per CDR3 protein. In the table there are approximately 1,700,000 distinct CDR3 sequences, about two fifths of which are singletons. The sample comprised blood. The receptors stem from a human donor in good health. Both conserved end residues are part of each CDR3. Each record gives: D gene, V gene, J gene, clone size, CDR3 DNA, CDR3 protein. The D gene is left open where the match is weak. Size values are once, few and many counts, or a class for expanded clones, and some rows have none.

>TRBD1|TRBV2|TRBJ2-1|.
TGTGCCAGCCGGCGACAGGGGGAGTACAATGAGCAGTTCTTC
CASRRQGEYNEQFF
>TRBD2|TRBV7-2|TRBJ2-1|.
TGTGCCAGCAGCTCGGGACTAGCGGCGAAGAATGAGCAGTTCTTC
CASSSGLAAKNEQFF
>.|TRBV2|TRBJ1-2|.
TGTGCTAATAGCGGGACGGATAACTATGGCTACACCTTC
CANSGTDNYGYTF
>.|TRBV12-1|TRBJ1-4|.
TGTGCCAGCAGCCGTTGTGGGGACCGAGAGTTTCAAAATGAAAAACTGTTTTTT
CASSRCGDREFQNEKLFF
>.|TRBV3-1|TRBJ1-2|.
TGTGCCAGCAACCAAGGGAGGGGACCTAACTATGGCTACACCTTC
CASNQGRGPNYGYTF
>.|TRBV20-1|TRBJ2-5|few
TGCAGTGCTAGAGTAGACGGCCAAGAGACCCAGTACTTC
CSARVDGQETQYF
>TRBD1|TRBV20-1|TRBJ1-5|.
TGCAGTGTTCAGGACAGGAGGTGGGGGGCCCAGCATTTT
CSVQDRRWGAQHF
>.|TRBV28|TRBJ1-5|.
TGTGCCAGCAGTTTTTCAGGGGCCGGGCAGCCCCAGCATTTT
CASSFSGAGQPQHF
>.|TRBV5-1|TRBJ2-5|few
TGCGCCAGCAGCTTCGCGGGGCCCGGAGAGACCCAGTACTTC
CASSFAGPGETQYF
>.|TRBV6-6|TRBJ1-1|.
TGTGCCAGCAAGGACAGTCTTGACAGGAACACTGAAGCTTTCTTT
CASKDSLDRNTEAFF
>.|TRBV12-3/TRBV12-4|TRBJ2-3|once
TGTGCCAGCAGTTGGGACGGGGGAGGCACAGATACGCAGTATTTT
CASSWDGGGTDTQYF
>TRBD1|TRBV25-1|TRBJ2-3|.
TGTGCCAGCAGTGAGGACCGGACAGGGGAGCGAGATACGCAGTATTTT
CASSEDRTGERDTQYF
>.|TRBV7-9|TRBJ2-4|few
TGTGCCAGCAGCCTGTTCGGGGCGCTCGGGAACATTCAGTACTTC
CASSLFGALGNIQYF
>TRBD2|TRBV10-3|TRBJ2-3|.
TGTGCCATCACCGAAGGACTAGCGGCGACAGATACGCAGTATTTT
CAITEGLAATDTQYF
>TRBD1|TRBV6-6|TRBJ1-1|.
TGTGCCAGCAGTTACGGGGACAGCAGTGAAGCTTTCTTT
CASSYGDSSEAFF
>TRBD2|TRBV4-1|TRBJ2-7|.
TGCGCCAGCAGCCCAGGACTAGCGGATATCTACGAGCAGTACTTC
CASSPGLADIYEQYF
>.|TRBV10-3|TRBJ1-5|.
TGTGCCATCAGTGAGTCGGCAGATGATCAGCCCCGGCATTTT
CAISESADDQPRHF
>.|TRBV10-3|TRBJ1-5|few
TGTGCCATCAGTGAGCCTGATCAGCCCCAGCATTTT
CAISEPDQPQHF
>TRBD1|TRBV4-3|TRBJ1-2|.
TGCGCCAGCAGCAAGGGACAGGGGAAGGCTAACTATGGCTGCACCTTC
CASSKGQGKANYGCTF
>.|TRBV7-8|TRBJ1-6|.
TGTGCCAGCAGCTCATCCCGGGACTACAATAATTCACCCCTCCACTTT
CASSSSRDYNNSPLHF